The present TCR beta chain was sequenced within a study of shared clonotypes between healthy human individuals. Overall study: The donor group consisted of two women and three men, aged 18 to 49.

Every immunoSEQ plate was one replicate of a subset's evenly spread DNA. Only in-frame clones appear in the TCRdb table, and some are missing; sequencing was by immunoSEQ multiplex PCR. The sample contains about 820,000 clones, about 91% of which appear only once. Study-level results: Donors were few, which limited the genetic and exposure-history diversity represented.

Naive CD8 populations comprised CD45RO-negative cells positively selected for CCR7, excluding terminally differentiated effector memory CD45RA+ cells. Those who donated were healthy HIV-negative adults, with no recent acute infections or vaccinations reported. A word on this clone: Antigen: not known.

The sequence was obtained from a man aged 25-40 years in good health. The source material was naive CD8+ T cells sorted from blood.

The CDR3 coding sequence is TGTGCCAGCGGAGAGCCGCGGGGTGAAAAACTGTTTTTT. Translated: CASGEPRGEKLFF. The V and J genes are TRBV9 and TRBJ1-4; D ambiguous. The CDR3 consists of 13 residues. Deletions cut 7 bases from V and 7 bases from J, with 14 bases between. Germline V gene data show CDR1 as SGDLS and CDR2 as YYNGEE.